The 17 T cell receptor beta chains reported below all come from one sample, sequenced in a study of Graves' ophthalmopathy and Graves' hyperthyroidism. The study amplified TCR beta CDR3 regions using RNA transcripts. HTBI primers were used in a first-round RT-PCR, which preceded a second-round multiplex PCR. TCRdb re-derived calls from the multiplex PCR reads in MiXCR, one entry per CDR3 protein. This table holds some 250,000 distinct CDR3 sequences, about 46% found once. The material sequenced was peripheral blood. Source of these receptors: an adult man with Graves' ophthalmopathy.

This clonotype has just a few counts. The genes are TRBV6-1 and TRBJ1-6, with D perhaps TRBD1 (5 bases). Germline-derived CDR1 and CDR2 are MNHNS and SASEGT. The CDR3 has 13 amino acids. V shed 8 bases and J shed 7 bases, with 12 bases lying between them. CDR3 region: CASRDGPNSPLHF. Here the CDR3 DNA reads TGTGCCAGCCGGGACGGACCAAATTCACCCCTCCACTTT.

The chain combines TRBV20-1 with TRBJ1-2, with D unclear. The CDR3 has 15 amino acids. CDR1 DFQATT and CDR2 SNEGSKA come from the germline V gene (reference sequence). Trimming removed 0 bases from V and 0 bases from J, with 11 bases in between. The DNA of the CDR3 is TGCAGTGCTAGAGATAGACAAAAGCCTAACTATGGCTACACCTTC. Amino acids: CSARDRQKPNYGYTF.

This clonotype was counted only a few times. V and J are TRBV7-9 and TRBJ1-2; a possible D gene is TRBD1 (5 bases). The V gene's germline CDR1 is SEHNR and CDR2 FQNEAQ (reference sequence). The length of the CDR3 is 14 residues. Trimming shortened V by 1 base and J by 6 bases, and 12 bases separated the two germline ends. CDR3 residues: CASSLVPEGDGYTF. DNA of the CDR3: TGTGCCAGCAGCTTAGTGCCTGAAGGGGATGGCTACACCTTC.

The rearrangement joins TRBV7-3 to TRBJ2-7; perhaps TRBD2 as D (6 bases). CDR3 length equals 14 residues. Trimming left V 4 bases short and J 1 base short, with 11 bases between. Germline lookup yields CDR1 SGHTA and CDR2 FQGTGA. The CDR3 nucleotides read TGTGCCAGCAGCTCCCTGGGGGGATCCTACGAGCAGTACTTC. Residues: CASSSLGGSYEQYF.

This clonotype appeared once. The chain joins TRBV7-9 to TRBJ1-1; D is unresolved. This CDR3 contains 14 residues. Between the trimmed V and J ends, which lost 6 bases and 2 bases, there was a span of 13 bases. From germline, CDR1 is SEHNR and CDR2 FQNEAQ (reference sequence). This CDR3 reads CASSYSGLNTEAFF. DNA of the CDR3: TGTGCCAGCAGTTACTCTGGGCTTAACACTGAAGCTTTCTTT.

In DNA, the CDR3 is TGTGCCACCGCCCCTGGAAACACCATATATTTT. Its translation is CATAPGNTIYF. The chain links TRBV10-3 to TRBJ1-3, with unresolved D. Between the trimmed V and J ends, which lost 10 bases and 2 bases, there was a span of 6 bases. Germline CDR1 is ENHRY and CDR2 is SYGVKD. This CDR3 has 11 amino acids.

J is TRBJ1-2 and V is TRBV7-9; perhaps TRBD1 as D (5 bases). The CDR3 contains 14 residues. From germline, CDR1 is SEHNR and CDR2 FQNEAQ (reference sequence). V was trimmed by 6 bases and J by 5 bases, leaving 16 bases between them. The CDR3 spells CASSPRQTRYGYTF. As DNA, the CDR3 is TGTGCCAGCAGTCCGCGACAGACCCGATATGGCTACACCTTC.

This clonotype was seen ten or more times. J is TRBJ1-2 and V is TRBV29-1, with TRBD1 identical over 9 bases. V was clipped by 5 bases and J by 7 bases; unmatched bases: 5. CDR1 is SQVTM and CDR2 is ANQGSEA in the germline V gene. The CDR3 runs to 12 residues. The CDR3 region is CSVPTGGFGYTF. CDR3 sequence (DNA): TGCAGCGTTCCTACAGGGGGCTTTGGCTACACCTTC.

The chain employs TRBV28 and TRBJ2-7, with 7 bases identical to TRBD1. The junction had 7 bases not matched to a gene; V was cut back by 3 bases and J by 5 bases. CDR1 and CDR2 from the germline V gene are MDHEN and SYDVKM. The CDR3 totals 14 residues. CDR3 bases: TGTGCCAGCAGTTTGGCAGGGGGTATCCACGAGCAGTACTTC. Amino acids: CASSLAGGIHEQYF.

This clonotype was counted only a few times. The chain uses TRBV3-1 and TRBJ2-7, with D unresolved. Germline-derived CDR1 and CDR2 are LGHDT and YNNKEL (reference sequence). The CDR3 spans 12 residues. V lost 1 base and J lost 7, with 8 bases in between. CDR3 DNA: TGTGCCAGCAGCCAAGGTTTCCGGGAGCAGTACTTC. This sequence encodes CASSQGFREQYF.

The V call is TRBV10-2, the J call TRBJ2-5, with 10 bases lining up with TRBD2. The CDR3 spans 14 residues. Germline assignment: CDR1 WSHSY and CDR2 SAAADI. Germline trimming cut 5 bases from V and 5 bases from J; bases unmatched to any gene: 5. The CDR3 here is CASSWLAGEETQYF. CDR3 DNA: TGCGCCAGCAGTTGGCTAGCGGGAGAGGAGACCCAGTACTTC.

This clonotype has a handful of counts. At one end the junction does not follow the germline gene, possibly because of a read error. The chain is built from TRBV7-7 and TRBJ2-5; 8 positions agree with TRBD2. The CDR3 sequence is 14 residues long. In germline, CDR1 is SSHAT, CDR2 FNYEAQ (reference sequence). The CDR3 protein is CASSLKSGGETQYF. CDR3 in DNA: TGTGCTAGCAGCTTAAAGAGCGGGGGAGAGACCCAGTACTTC.

The genes are TRBV12-3 or TRBV12-4 and TRBJ1-5; 8 positions agree with TRBD1. J lost 2 bases, V lost 5 bases, and 5 bases had no gene match. CDR3 length: 15 residues. Here the CDR3 DNA reads TGTGCCAGCAGTACCGGACAGGGAGGCAATCAGCCCCAGCATTTT. Its protein product is CASSTGQGGNQPQHF.

This clonotype was seen more than once but under ten times. The V call is TRBV20-1, the J call TRBJ1-1, with TRBD1 matching 9 bases. The CDR3 is 14 residues long. Germline CDR1 is DFQATT and CDR2 is SNEGSKA (reference sequence). With 5 bases clipped from V and 5 bases from J, the junction kept 9 bases outside the gene matches. The CDR3 DNA reads TGCAGTGCTGGAGGACAGGGGACGATAACTGAAGCTTTCTTT. This gives the protein CSAGGQGTITEAFF.

In this sample, this clonotype turned up many times. The gene calls are TRBV15 and TRBJ1-1; 7 bases are a match to TRBD1. CDR3 size: 15 residues. With V trimmed by 1 base and J by 5 bases, 7 bases remained unmatched. Germline V gives CDR1 LNHNV, CDR2 YYDKDF (reference sequence). CDR3 DNA sequence: TGTGCCACCAGCAGAGCACAGGGGTTGGTAACTGAAGCTTTCTTT. Amino acids: CATSRAQGLVTEAFF.

This clonotype was seen a few times. The chain combines TRBV29-1 with TRBJ1-2; TRBD1 matches at 8 bases. The germline V gene has CDR1 SQVTM and CDR2 ANQGSEA. The CDR3 has 13 residues. Trimming cost V 4 bases and J 5 bases; bases outside gene matches: 6. This chain's CDR3 is CSVGTGGGYGYTF. The CDR3 DNA sequence: TGCAGCGTTGGAACAGGGGGTGGTTATGGCTACACCTTC.

This chain joins TRBV10-1 and TRBJ2-2; 8 nucleotides agree with TRBD2. This CDR3 is built from 16 residues. The V and J ends lost 4 bases and 2 bases, in that order; junction bases with no gene match: 6. CDR1 is WNHNN and CDR2 is SYGVQD in the germline V gene (reference sequence). The CDR3: CASSGAAGANTGELFF. As DNA, the CDR3 is TGCGCCAGCAGTGGGGCAGCGGGAGCTAACACCGGGGAGCTGTTTTTT.